This record looks at one T cell receptor beta chain sequence and its context. The source of the sample is a study of shared clonotypes between healthy human individuals. In the source study's methods: ImmunoSEQ output lacked quality scores and full-length reads, limiting matched filtering. Measured with immunoSEQ multiplex PCR; TCRdb has only the in-frame clones, and not every one. The V and J calls and clone size come from that table; D and trimming were worked out from the DNA. The sample records about a million clones, roughly 72% being singletons. Germline-derived CDR1 and CDR2 are LGHNT and FRNRAP. The CDR3 totals 16 residues. V lost 3 bases and J lost 0, with 11 bases in between.

The source material was memory CD4+ T cells sorted from blood. The subset: CD45RA-negative fraction. The clonotype was recovered from a man younger than 30 in good health. The V gene is TRBV12-5, the J gene TRBJ1-4; no clear D gene. CDR3 in amino acids: CASGFNSPPTNEKLFF. The CDR3 coding sequence is TGTGCTAGTGGTTTTAATTCCCCACCAACTAATGAAAAACTGTTTTTT.